A selection of T cell receptor beta chains follows, all from one sample in a study of cytomegalovirus exposure and HLA in healthy donors. The table came from immunoSEQ multiplex PCR; TCRdb's copy has only in-frame clones and leaves some out. The data contain 45,000 to 65,000 clones, 93% of them singletons. Sequencing was carried out using PBMCs. These receptors came from a woman aged 18-29 years in good health and CMV-seropositive. Each CDR3 is given with its conserved first and last residue. A D gene is named only where the DNA matches it firmly. Clone size is stated in some rows and not others, as once, few, many or a class when expanded.

D gene,V gene,J gene,clone size,CDR3 DNA,CDR3 protein
TRBD1,TRBV9,TRBJ2-2,.,TGTGCCAGCAGCGTAGCTCCGGGACAGGGGGCACGGACCGGGGAGCTGTTTTTT,CASSVAPGQGARTGELFF
.,TRBV9,TRBJ1-6,.,TGTGCCAGCAGCGTAGAGGGGGGGAGGGTTTCACCCCTCCACTTT,CASSVEGGRVSPLHF
TRBD1,TRBV15,TRBJ2-2,.,TGTGCCACCAGTTCAGACAGGGGGGGGACCGGGGAGCTGTTTTTT,CATSSDRGGTGELFF
TRBD2,TRBV18,TRBJ2-2,.,TGTGCCAGCTCACCCGGACGGTTACAGGAGCGGGGCGGGGAGCTGTTTTTT,CASSPGRLQERGGELFF
TRBD2,TRBV29-1,TRBJ2-5,.,TGCAGCGTTGAAGGACTAGCGGGGGGCCTTCCCGGAGAGACCCAGTACTTC,CSVEGLAGGLPGETQYF
.,TRBV9,TRBJ2-6,.,TGTGCCAGCAGCGTAGTCCCGGGGGGGGCCAACGTCCTGACTTTC,CASSVVPGGANVLTF
.,TRBV7-9,TRBJ1-5,.,TGTGCCAGCAGCTTATTCGGCGGGGAAGGCAATCAGCCCCAGCATTTT,CASSLFGGEGNQPQHF
.,TRBV7-9,TRBJ2-7,.,TGTGCCAGCAGCTCCGACAGGAGTCGCGACTACGAGCAGTACTTC,CASSSDRSRDYEQYF
TRBD2,TRBV4-1,TRBJ2-7,.,TGCGCCAGCAGCCAGGTTGGGGAGGGCTACGAGCAGTACTTC,CASSQVGEGYEQYF
.,TRBV27,TRBJ1-4,.,TGTGCCAGCAGTAGGTACAGGGTAGTCAATGAAAAACTGTTTTTT,CASSRYRVVNEKLFF
.,TRBV14,TRBJ2-7,.,TGTGCCAGCAGCCTCATGGCAGGGGCGCGCACCGGCGAGCAGTACTTC,CASSLMAGARTGEQYF
.,TRBV5-4,TRBJ1-3,.,TGTGCCAGCAGCTTGGGACCGCCCGGGTTTGGAAACACCATATATTTT,CASSLGPPGFGNTIYF
TRBD1,TRBV28,TRBJ1-6,.,TGTGCCAGCACACAGGGGGTCTCCTATAATTCACCCCTCCACTTT,CASTQGVSYNSPLHF
.,TRBV27,TRBJ2-6,.,TGTGCCAGCAGTTTCCAGGGCTCTGGGGCCAACGTCCTGACTTTC,CASSFQGSGANVLTF
.,TRBV19,TRBJ1-2,.,TGTGCCAGTAGGCGAGGCGAGGATGATGGCTACACCTTC,CASRRGEDDGYTF
TRBD1,TRBV27,TRBJ1-5,.,TGTGCCAGCTACCCGACAGGGTTGGGGCAGCCCCAGCATTTT,CASYPTGLGQPQHF
.,TRBV9,TRBJ1-6,.,TGTGCCAGCAGCCCCCAAGGACAGTTAAATTCACCCCTCCACTTT,CASSPQGQLNSPLHF
.,TRBV7-7,TRBJ2-1,.,TGTGCCAGCAGCTTAGGGCCCAACAATGAGCAGTTCTTC,CASSLGPNNEQFF
TRBD1,TRBV2,TRBJ2-1,.,TGTGCCAGCACTCCCGACAGGGGGTCCTACAATGAGCAGTTCTTC,CASTPDRGSYNEQFF
TRBD1,TRBV5-6,TRBJ2-7,.,TGTGCCAGCAGCTTGGGGGTAAGCCGGACAGGAGTCTACGGGCAGTACTTC,CASSLGVSRTGVYGQYF
TRBD1,TRBV18,TRBJ1-2,once,TGTGCCAGCTCACCAAACCGGGACAGCTATGGCTACACCTTC,CASSPNRDSYGYTF
TRBD1,TRBV4-3,TRBJ1-2,.,TGCGCCAGCAGCCCTCCGGGGACAGGGTCGGTGGGGGGCTACACCTTC,CASSPPGTGSVGGYTF
.,TRBV7-9,TRBJ1-4,once,TGTGCCAGCAGCTCCTACTATACAACTAATGAAAAACTGTTTTTT,CASSSYYTTNEKLFF
.,TRBV5-4,TRBJ2-7,.,TGTGCCAGCAGCTTGGTTTATGGGGAGAGAGGGTCCTACGAGCAGTACTTC,CASSLVYGERGSYEQYF
TRBD1,TRBV6-5,TRBJ1-1,.,TGTGCCAGCACCGGGACAGGGGGAAGGGCTGAAGCTTTCTTT,CASTGTGGRAEAFF
.,TRBV19,TRBJ2-1,.,TGTGCCAGTAGTCCGGGGTTTTTAGGGAATGAGCAGTTCTTC,CASSPGFLGNEQFF
TRBD1,TRBV6-6,TRBJ1-2,.,TGTGCCAGCAGTACGACAGGGCTTCCTTATGGCTACACCTTC,CASSTTGLPYGYTF
.,TRBV20-1,TRBJ1-1,.,TGCAGTGTCTCGGTGAACACTGAAGCTTTCTTT,CSVSVNTEAFF
TRBD2,TRBV4-3,TRBJ2-1,once,TGCGCCAGCAGCCGGAATGTCGCTACTAGCGGGCACAATGAGCAGTTCTTC,CASSRNVATSGHNEQFF